This record concerns one T cell receptor beta chain sequence. Its antigen is not identified. Sequencing used immunoSEQ multiplex PCR; TCRdb keeps in-frame clones, though not all of them. The sample yields millions of clones, about 94% seen once. The source of the sample is a study of shared clonotypes between healthy human individuals. Notes on the study in general: A handful of donors held about 5% of naive CD4 clonotypes in common.

It was CD45RO-negative cells, positively selected for CCR7, that made up naive CD8 cells, with terminally differentiated effector memory CD45RA+ cells excluded. Adult donors, all healthy and HIV-negative, had no recent acute infections or vaccinations. Trimming removed 4 bases from V and 3 bases from J, with 7 bases in between. Per the germline V gene, CDR1 is SGHVS and CDR2 is FNYEAQ. The CDR3 covers 13 residues. This chain connects TRBV7-6 to TRBJ2-1; D remains ambiguous. The TCR sequence derives from a man aged 18 to 30 in good health. Material: naive CD8+ T cells sorted from blood. DNA of the CDR3: TGTGCCAGCAGCTCCTTAGGCTACAATGAGCAGTTCTTC. This sequence encodes CASSSLGYNEQFF.